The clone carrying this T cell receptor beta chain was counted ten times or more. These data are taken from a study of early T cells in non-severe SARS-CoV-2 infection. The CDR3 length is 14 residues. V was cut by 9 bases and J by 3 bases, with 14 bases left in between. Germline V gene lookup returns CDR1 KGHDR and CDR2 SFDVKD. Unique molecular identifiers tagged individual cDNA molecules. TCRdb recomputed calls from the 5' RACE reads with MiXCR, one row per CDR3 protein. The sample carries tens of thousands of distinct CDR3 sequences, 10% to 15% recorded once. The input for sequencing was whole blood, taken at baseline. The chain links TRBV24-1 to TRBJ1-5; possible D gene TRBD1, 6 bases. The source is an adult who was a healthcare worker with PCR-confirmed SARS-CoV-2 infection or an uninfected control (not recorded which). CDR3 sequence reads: CATRDTGPNQPQHF. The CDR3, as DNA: TGTGCCACCCGGGACACAGGACCCAATCAGCCCCAGCATTTT.